The next 10 T cell receptor beta chains were all read from a single sample in a study of cytomegalovirus exposure and HLA in healthy donors. PCR primers comprised 60 Vbeta and 13 Jbeta primers. Repertoires were generated with immunoSEQ multiplex PCR, while TCRdb's copy carries only in-frame clones and drops some. The repertoire holds more than 100,000 clones, 76% seen once, with 1.8% in the top ten. Specimen: PBMCs. The receptor set was obtained from a female donor in good health and CMV-seropositive.

This chain connects TRBV27 to TRBJ1-1; TRBD1 agrees at 8 bases. Trimming took 5 bases from V and 5 from J; bases not matched to a gene: 10. Germline CDR1 MNHEY, CDR2 SMNVEV (reference sequence). The CDR3 totals 15 residues. CDR3 nucleotide sequence: TGTGCCAGCAGTACCTTGGACAGGGAGGGTACTGAAGCTTTCTTT. Translation gives CASSTLDREGTEAFF.

J is TRBJ1-2 and V is TRBV6-6, with D perhaps matching TRBD1 (5 bases). This CDR3 contains 13 residues. The V gene lost 4 bases and the J gene lost 7 bases, with 13 bases spanning the gap. Germline V gene data show CDR1 as MNHNY and CDR2 as SVGAGI (reference sequence). CDR3 in amino acids: CASSLQERGGYTF. The CDR3 nucleotides read TGTGCCAGCAGTTTACAGGAGCGGGGTGGCTACACCTTC.

The CDR3 sequence: CSVKSVAGNTEAFF. DNA of the CDR3: TGCAGCGTTAAATCTGTCGCGGGGAACACTGAAGCTTTCTTT. The chain carries TRBV29-1 and TRBJ1-1; no clear D gene. CDR1 is SQVTM, CDR2 ANQGSEA, per germline. V lost 5 bases to trimming and J lost 1 base, with 14 bases between them. This CDR3 has 14 amino acids. The entire variable domain, with the rest obtained from reference TRBV29-1 and TRBJ1-1, is as follows: SAVISQKPSRDICQRGTSLTIQCQVDSQVTMMFWYRQQPGQSLTLIATANQGSEATYESGFVIDKFPISRPNLTFSTLTVSNMSPEDSSIYLCSVKSVAGNTEAFFGQGTRLTVV.

This clone showed up just a few times. The chain couples TRBV11-1 to TRBJ1-3, with no clear D. Germline V CDR1 and CDR2: SGHAT, FQDESV (reference sequence). V was trimmed by 4 bases and J by 4 bases, leaving 5 bases between them. This CDR3 region has 12 residues. The CDR3 DNA sequence: TGTGCCAGCAGCTCCAGAGGAAACACCATATATTTT. Translating it yields CASSSRGNTIYF.

The chain links TRBV4-3 to TRBJ2-5, with D perhaps matching TRBD1 (6 bases). CDR3 length: 16 amino acids. Germline V gene sequence: CDR1 LGHNA, CDR2 YSLEER. V lost 0 bases and J lost 3, with 14 bases in between. DNA of the CDR3: TGCGCCAGCAGCCAAGATCTACAGGGATACAAAGAGACCCAGTACTTC. It is translated as CASSQDLQGYKETQYF.

The J gene is TRBJ2-2, the V gene TRBV5-1, with 8 bases matching TRBD2. Trimming took 1 base from V and 2 from J; bases not matched to a gene: 10. CDR1 is SGHRS and CDR2 is YFSETQ in the germline V gene. The CDR3 spans 18 residues. CDR3 DNA: TGCGCCAGCAGCTTGTTATCCGCGGGAGGATCCAACACCGGGGAGCTGTTTTTT. As protein: CASSLLSAGGSNTGELFF.

The genes are TRBV11-2 and TRBJ2-7; 11 nucleotides match TRBD2. V shed 5 bases and J 1 base; nucleotides not matched to a gene: 4. The CDR3 contains 15 residues. CDR1 SGHAT and CDR2 FQNNGV come from the germline V gene. The chain's CDR3 is CASSRGTSGSYEQYF. CDR3 DNA sequence: TGTGCCAGCAGCCGAGGGACTAGCGGTTCCTACGAGCAGTACTTC.

This clone was found a few times. The chain employs TRBV7-9 and TRBJ2-3; D not certain. Deletions cut 0 bases from V and 0 bases from J, with 4 bases between. The CDR3 contains 14 residues. Germline CDR1 is SEHNR and CDR2 is FQNEAQ (reference sequence). CDR3 amino acids: CASSLAQSTDTQYF. In DNA form, the CDR3 reads TGTGCCAGCAGCTTAGCCCAGAGCACAGATACGCAGTATTTT.

This clone was counted only a few times. The chain uses TRBV6-6 and TRBJ1-2, with D uncertain. V lost 5 bases and J lost 4, with 11 bases in between. The CDR3 totals 13 residues. The germline CDR1 and CDR2 sequences are MNHNY and SVGAGI (reference sequence). The CDR3 loop reads CASSREDFYGYTF. CDR3 nucleotide sequence: TGTGCCAGCAGTCGAGAAGACTTCTATGGCTACACCTTC.

This clone is a singleton in its sample. J is TRBJ2-5 and V is TRBV27, with 7 positions matching TRBD1. V was clipped by 7 bases and J by 5 bases; unmatched bases: 13. Looked up from germline, CDR1 is MNHEY and CDR2 is SMNVEV (reference sequence). The CDR3 has 15 amino acids. DNA for the CDR3: TGTGCCAGCACATCCTATTCAGGGGGTCAGGAGACCCAGTACTTC. Protein sequence: CASTSYSGGQETQYF.